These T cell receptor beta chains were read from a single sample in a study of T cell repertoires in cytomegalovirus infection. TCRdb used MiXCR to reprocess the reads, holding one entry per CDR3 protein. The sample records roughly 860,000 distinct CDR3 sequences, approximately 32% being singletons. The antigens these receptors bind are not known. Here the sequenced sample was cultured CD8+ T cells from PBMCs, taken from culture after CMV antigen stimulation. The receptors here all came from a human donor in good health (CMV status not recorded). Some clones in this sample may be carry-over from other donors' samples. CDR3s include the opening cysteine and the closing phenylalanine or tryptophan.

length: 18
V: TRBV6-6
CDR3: CASSYSGGGRRMNTEAFF

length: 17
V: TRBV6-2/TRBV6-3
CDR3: CASSYSKTGGRVETQYF

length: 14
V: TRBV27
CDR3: CASSLSYFNQPQHF

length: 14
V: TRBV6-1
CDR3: CASRPGPANYGYTF

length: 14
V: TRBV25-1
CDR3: CASSRGESQETQYF

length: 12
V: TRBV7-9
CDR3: CANSASNYGYTF

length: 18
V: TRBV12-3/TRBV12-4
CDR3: CASSLTGEMASGANVLTF

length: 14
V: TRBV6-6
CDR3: CASIWAAMNNEAFF

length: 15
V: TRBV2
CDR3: CASATRGGSYNEQFF

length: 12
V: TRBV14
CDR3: CASSQVLYEQYF

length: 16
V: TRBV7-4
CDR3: CASSFPGLAIPDTQYF

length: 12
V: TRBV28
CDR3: CASSPMFYGYTF

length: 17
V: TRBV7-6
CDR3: CASSLAGTEGPNTEAFF

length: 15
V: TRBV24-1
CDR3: CATSDVLRGMETQYF

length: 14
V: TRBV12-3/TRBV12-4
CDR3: CASIFLLGGTEAFF

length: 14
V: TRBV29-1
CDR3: CSVGSRLEGDTQYF

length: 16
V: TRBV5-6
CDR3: CASSFTGGVMRTEAFF